The next 27 T cell receptor beta chains were all read from a single sample in a study of shared T cell receptors in the human thymus. The repertoire was sequenced with immunoSEQ multiplex PCR; TCRdb's copy has only in-frame clones and lacks some. The repertoire has about 730,000 clones, approximately 85% of them found once; the top ten carry 0.0095% to 0.011%. These data were also filed under a second study, of human thymus T cells.

Sequencing used thymocytes. Every receptor here comes from a girl less than two years old with a congenital heart defect.

The chain employs TRBV6-1 and TRBJ2-7, with 8 bases identical to TRBD1. CDR1 and CDR2 (germline): MNHNS, SASEGT. V trimming: 5 bases; J trimming: 2 bases; junction bases outside the gene matches: 8. This CDR3 contains 15 residues. The CDR3 region has the DNA TGTGCCAGCAGTCTGACAGGGGTTTTTACCTACGAGCAGTACTTC. Amino acids: CASSLTGVFTYEQYF.

This clone was detected a few times. J is TRBJ2-7 and V is TRBV27; possible D gene TRBD1, 7 bases. CDR1 MNHEY and CDR2 SMNVEV come from the germline V gene (reference sequence). V gave up 6 bases and J gave up 0 bases, with 15 bases separating them. The CDR3 consists of 15 residues. Here the CDR3 reads CASRRYRGLSYEQYF. The CDR3 DNA follows: TGTGCCAGCAGGAGATACAGGGGACTCTCCTACGAGCAGTACTTC.

The chain has TRBV20-1 and TRBJ2-3; D uncertain. The CDR3 extends over 11 amino acids. Germline-derived CDR1 and CDR2 are DFQATT and SNEGSKA (reference sequence). Trimming shortened V by 8 bases and J by 3 bases, and 9 bases separated the two germline ends. The CDR3, as DNA: TGCAGTCCTCTATCGACAGATACGCAGTATTTT. Translated, it gives CSPLSTDTQYF.

This clone was counted only a few times. The same CDR3 is also encoded by other DNA sequences in this sample. The chain recombines TRBV5-1 with TRBJ1-1; tentative D call: TRBD1 (6 bases). V lost 4 bases, J lost 1 base, and 8 bases lay in between. The length of the CDR3 is 13 residues. Per the germline V gene, CDR1 is SGHRS and CDR2 is YFSETQ. CDR3 loop: CASSLDRNTEAFF. CDR3 bases: TGCGCCAGCAGCCTGGACAGGAACACTGAAGCTTTCTTT.

The chain couples TRBV27 to TRBJ1-5; D call uncertain. CDR3 size: 15 residues. The germline CDR1 and CDR2 sequences are MNHEY and SMNVEV (reference sequence). Trimming removed 4 bases from V and 6 bases from J, with 16 bases in between. The CDR3 DNA reads as TGTGCCAGCAGTTCCATCCGACAATTGGGTCAGCCCCAGCATTTT. Translating gives CASSSIRQLGQPQHF.

V usage is TRBV5-1 and J usage is TRBJ1-6, with TRBD1 matching 7 bases. Germline loops: CDR1 SGHRS, CDR2 YFSETQ. The CDR3 sequence is 14 residues long. V lost 4 bases to trimming and J lost 9 bases; unmatched junction nucleotides: 7. CDR3 sequence: CASSAQGQGSPLHF. The CDR3 nucleotides read TGCGCCAGCAGCGCACAGGGGCAGGGTTCACCCCTCCACTTT.

This rearrangement joins TRBV7-9 to TRBJ1-1, with unresolved D. Germline lookup yields CDR1 SEHNR and CDR2 FQNEAQ (reference sequence). Trimming stripped 2 bases from V and 3 bases from J, with 10 bases between. The CDR3 totals 14 residues. The CDR3 DNA is TGTGCCAGCAGCTTAACCCCGGAGGACACTGAAGCTTTCTTT. This sequence encodes CASSLTPEDTEAFF.

The chain couples TRBV5-1 to TRBJ2-7; 11 bases are shared with TRBD1. Germline V CDR1 and CDR2: SGHRS, YFSETQ. This CDR3 is 15 amino acids long. V trimming: 2 bases; J trimming: 5 bases; junction bases outside the gene matches: 6. The CDR3 sequence: CASSLTGQGDHEQYF. The CDR3 DNA is TGCGCCAGCAGCTTAACGGGACAGGGGGATCACGAGCAGTACTTC.

V and J are TRBV11-2 and TRBJ1-1, with D maybe TRBD1 (5 bases). The CDR3 covers 15 residues. Trimming stripped 1 base from V and 4 bases from J, with 13 bases between. Germline assignment: CDR1 SGHAT and CDR2 FQNNGV. The CDR3 DNA reads as TGTGCCAGCAGCTTAGTGGGCAGGGAGGTCACTGAAGCTTTCTTT. Protein: CASSLVGREVTEAFF.

This chain uses TRBV27 with TRBJ2-2; TRBD2 is a possible D gene (6 bases). V gave up 6 bases and J gave up 5 bases, with 16 bases separating them. Germline V gene lookup returns CDR1 MNHEY and CDR2 SMNVEV (reference sequence). The CDR3 is 15 amino acids. For the CDR3, the DNA is TGTGCCAGCAGCCTGGGGGGATTAAGAACCGGGGAGCTGTTTTTT. Translated: CASSLGGLRTGELFF.

This chain links TRBV5-8 with TRBJ1-5; 7 nucleotides match TRBD1. This CDR3 contains 19 residues. Per germline, CDR1 SGHTS and CDR2 YDEGEE. Trimming took 8 bases from V and 5 from J; bases not matched to a gene: 25. The CDR3 region has the DNA TGTGCCAGTAAACCCATGAAGTTCCGGGACAGAGCTTATCATCAGCCCCAGCATTTT. Translation: CASKPMKFRDRAYHQPQHF.

The rearrangement joins TRBV7-2 to TRBJ2-5; 8 bases are shared with TRBD2. Germline V CDR1 and CDR2: SGHTA, FQGNSA. Unmatched junction bases numbered 11, after V lost 4 bases and J lost 7 bases. The CDR3 totals 15 residues. CDR3 in DNA: TGTGCCAGCAGCTCCCATAGCGGGGAACAGGGGACCCAGTACTTC. It encodes CASSSHSGEQGTQYF.

This clone was seen once. The V gene is TRBV11-2, the J gene TRBJ1-1, with D hard to call. The germline V and J ends were trimmed by 0 bases and 1 base, with 15 bases remaining between them. Germline CDR1 reads SGHAT; CDR2 reads FQNNGV. CDR3 length equals 17 residues. As DNA, the CDR3 is TGTGCCAGCAGCTTAGATTGCCGCGGGGAGGGGAACACTGAAGCTTTCTTT. Its translation: CASSLDCRGEGNTEAFF.

The chain carries TRBV28 and TRBJ2-3; D is perhaps TRBD2 (6 bases). Trimming left V 7 bases short and J 6 bases short, with 29 bases between. The V gene's germline CDR1 is MDHEN and CDR2 SYDVKM. There are 18 residues in the CDR3. CDR3 sequence: CASTLEHHQGGGADTQYF. The DNA for the CDR3 is TGTGCCAGCACCTTAGAACATCATCAGGGAGGTGGGGCGGATACGCAGTATTTT.

This sequence joins TRBV5-4 and TRBJ2-5; D not resolved. Germline CDR1 is SGHNT and CDR2 is YYREEE (reference sequence). The CDR3 totals 17 residues. V was clipped by 4 bases and J by 3 bases, with 22 bases between them. The CDR3 loop is CASSPSIRQRKKETQYF. In nucleotides, the CDR3 is TGTGCCAGCAGCCCATCGATACGACAACGGAAAAAAGAGACCCAGTACTTC.

This chain links TRBV7-9 with TRBJ2-3; D ambiguous. This CDR3 contains 15 residues. The V gene's germline CDR1 is SEHNR and CDR2 FQNEAQ (reference sequence). V was clipped by 1 base and J by 5 bases, with 13 bases between them. CDR3 nucleotide sequence: TGTGCCAGCAGCTTAGGGGTCGACTGGAGAGATACGCAGTATTTT. Residues: CASSLGVDWRDTQYF.

The V call is TRBV5-8, the J call TRBJ2-7, with 9 bases lining up with TRBD1. The CDR3 covers 15 residues. Germline V gene lookup returns CDR1 SGHTS and CDR2 YDEGEE. After removal of 4 bases from V and 3 bases from J, the junction contained 8 bases not matched to a gene. CDR3 bases: TGTGCCAGCAGCCTTCGGGACAGGGCGGTCTACGAGCAGTACTTC. It codes for CASSLRDRAVYEQYF.

CDR3 sequence reads: CASSLKKLAGVTYEQYF. CDR3 nucleotide sequence: TGCGCCAGCAGCCTCAAAAAACTAGCGGGGGTGACCTACGAGCAGTACTTC. The V call is TRBV4-1, the J call TRBJ2-7; 11 positions match TRBD2. Germline-derived CDR1 and CDR2 are MGHRA and YSYEKL. This CDR3 contains 17 residues. The trim removed 4 bases at V and 2 bases at J, leaving 10 bases unmatched.

This chain connects TRBV4-1 to TRBJ2-7; D might be TRBD1 (6 bases). Germline V lookup: CDR1 MGHRA, CDR2 YSYEKL. The V end lost 1 base, the J end lost 5 bases, and 18 bases lay between the germline ends. The CDR3 runs to 16 residues. The CDR3 reads CASSQGLQGLRNEQYF. Here the CDR3 DNA reads TGCGCCAGCAGCCAAGGTCTGCAGGGGCTCAGAAACGAGCAGTACTTC.

J is TRBJ1-2 and V is TRBV19, with a possible D match to TRBD1 (6 bases). V was clipped by 1 base and J by 0 bases, with 9 bases between them. Germline CDR1 and CDR2: LNHDA and SQIVND (reference sequence). This CDR3 is 15 amino acids long. The CDR3 spells CASSIVRTANYGYTF. The CDR3 bases are TGTGCCAGTAGTATAGTTAGGACAGCTAACTATGGCTACACCTTC.

The genes are TRBV4-1 and TRBJ1-4; tentative D call: TRBD1 (6 bases). CDR1 and CDR2 (germline): MGHRA, YSYEKL. V was shortened by 2 bases and J by 8 bases, with 15 bases between the two germline ends. This CDR3 has 15 residues. CDR3 sequence reads: CASSQTTGKGEKLFF. The CDR3 nucleotides read TGCGCCAGCAGCCAAACCACAGGGAAAGGGGAAAAACTGTTTTTT.

The chain uses TRBV7-6 and TRBJ2-7; TRBD1 agrees at 10 bases. CDR1 is SGHVS, CDR2 FNYEAQ, per germline. J was trimmed by 5 bases and V by 8 bases; bases with no gene match: 9. This CDR3 contains 14 residues. For the CDR3, the DNA is TGTGCCAGCGGAGGCCCGGGACAGGGGAACGAGCAGTACTTC. It encodes CASGGPGQGNEQYF.

The chain carries TRBV12-5 and TRBJ1-4; possible D gene TRBD1, 6 bases. The ends were cut back, 4 bases at V and 0 bases at J, with 12 bases in the middle. CDR1 and CDR2 (germline): LGHNT, FRNRAP. The CDR3 loop spans 16 amino acids. CDR3 in amino acids: CASGSNRAATNEKLFF. The CDR3, as DNA: TGTGCTAGTGGTTCCAACAGGGCGGCAACTAATGAAAAACTGTTTTTT.

This clone showed up just once. The rearrangement uses TRBV27 and TRBJ1-3; 8 positions match TRBD1. Germline V gene sequence: CDR1 MNHEY, CDR2 SMNVEV (reference sequence). V trimming: 5 bases; J trimming: 0 bases; junction bases outside the gene matches: 3. CDR3 length: 15 amino acids. The CDR3 sequence: CASSIQGDSGNTIYF. Written as DNA, the CDR3 is TGTGCCAGCAGTATACAGGGGGACTCTGGAAACACCATATATTTT.

The chain combines TRBV4-3 with TRBJ2-7; 7 nucleotides agree with TRBD2. The germline CDR1 and CDR2 sequences are LGHNA and YSLEER. Trimming at V came to 0 bases and at J to 5 bases, leaving 10 bases not matched to a gene. The CDR3 is 16 amino acids. CDR3 sequence reads: CASSQDSGAGDHEQYF. The CDR3 DNA sequence: TGCGCCAGCAGCCAAGATAGTGGGGCGGGGGACCACGAGCAGTACTTC.

The chain combines TRBV5-4 with TRBJ1-1; no clear D. Germline V gene data show CDR1 as SGHNT and CDR2 as YYREEE (reference sequence). Between the trimmed V and J ends, which lost 0 bases and 2 bases, there was a span of 8 bases. The CDR3 consists of 14 residues. In DNA form, the CDR3 reads TGTGCCAGCAGCTTGGACCGGGGAAACACTGAAGCTTTCTTT. The encoded protein is CASSLDRGNTEAFF.

J is TRBJ1-3 and V is TRBV10-3; 12 bases fit TRBD1. J was trimmed by 0 bases and V by 6 bases; bases with no gene match: 9. This CDR3 has 18 residues. From germline, CDR1 is ENHRY and CDR2 SYGVKD. The CDR3 nucleotides are TGTGCCATCAGAGATCCGGGACAGGGGGCCCTCTCTGGAAACACCATATATTTT. Protein sequence: CAIRDPGQGALSGNTIYF.